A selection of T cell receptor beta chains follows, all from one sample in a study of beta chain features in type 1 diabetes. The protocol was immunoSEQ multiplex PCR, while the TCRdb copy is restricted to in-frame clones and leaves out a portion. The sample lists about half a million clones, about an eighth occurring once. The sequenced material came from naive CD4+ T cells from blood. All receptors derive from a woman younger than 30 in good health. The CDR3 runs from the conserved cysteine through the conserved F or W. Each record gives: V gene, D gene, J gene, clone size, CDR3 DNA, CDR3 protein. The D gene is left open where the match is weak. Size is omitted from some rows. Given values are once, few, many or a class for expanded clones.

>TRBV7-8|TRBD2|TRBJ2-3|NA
TGTGCCAGCAGCTTAGCGCGACTAGCGGGGGCTGGAGATACGCAGTATTTT
CASSLARLAGAGDTQYF
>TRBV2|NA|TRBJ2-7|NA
TGTGCCAGCCACTACGGGGTTTCCTACGAGCAGTACTTC
CASHYGVSYEQYF
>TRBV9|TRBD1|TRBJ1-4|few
TGTGCCAGCAGCGCCAGACAGGGGCGTCTAACTAATGAAAAACTGTTTTTT
CASSARQGRLTNEKLFF
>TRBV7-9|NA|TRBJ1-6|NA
TGTGCCAGCAGCTCTCCGGGAGCCTATAATTCACCCCTCCACTTT
CASSSPGAYNSPLHF
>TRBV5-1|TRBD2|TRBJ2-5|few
TGCGCCAGCACTGGGAGGACTAGACAAGAGACCCAGTACTTC
CASTGRTRQETQYF
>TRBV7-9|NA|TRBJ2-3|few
TGTGCCAGCAGCTTGGTAGCGCGTGGGGATACGCAGTATTTT
CASSLVARGDTQYF
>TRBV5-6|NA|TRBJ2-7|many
TGTGCCAGCAGCTTCTCCTACGAGCAGTACTTC
CASSFSYEQYF
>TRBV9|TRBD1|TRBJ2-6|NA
TGTGCCAGCAGCGCACTCCGGGACAGCTCTGGGGCCAACGTCCTGACTTTC
CASSALRDSSGANVLTF
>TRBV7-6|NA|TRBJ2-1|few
TGTGCCAGCAGCTTAGGACTCTACAATGAGCAGTTCTTC
CASSLGLYNEQFF
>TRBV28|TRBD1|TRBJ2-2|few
TGTGCCAGCCTGGACAGGGATGTGACCGGGGAGCTGTTTTTT
CASLDRDVTGELFF
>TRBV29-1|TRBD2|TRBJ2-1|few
TGCAGCGTTGAAGATGGTTCGGGAGGCTACAATGAGCAGTTCTTC
CSVEDGSGGYNEQFF
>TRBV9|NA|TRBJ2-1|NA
TGTGCCAGCAGCCTCCGTAACCATGAGCAGTTCTTC
CASSLRNHEQFF
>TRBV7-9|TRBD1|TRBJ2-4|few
TGTGCCAGCAGCTTAGGGACAGGGAGAGTAATCCAAAACATTCAGTACTTC
CASSLGTGRVIQNIQYF
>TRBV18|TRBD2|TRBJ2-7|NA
TGTGCCAGCTCACCTCTAGCGGGCCATAACTACGAGCAGTACTTC
CASSPLAGHNYEQYF
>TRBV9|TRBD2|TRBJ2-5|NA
TGTGCCAGCAGCCCCCAACCGACTAGCGGGGAAGAGACCCAGTACTTC
CASSPQPTSGEETQYF
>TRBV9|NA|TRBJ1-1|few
TGTGCCAGCAGCGTAGAGGGCAGGGCGGTGGGAGCTTTCTTT
CASSVEGRAVGAFF
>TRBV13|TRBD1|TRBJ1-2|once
TGTGCCAGCATCCGGACAGGGACCTTGGGCTACACCTTC
CASIRTGTLGYTF
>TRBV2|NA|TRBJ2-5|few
TGTGCCAGCATCCGGGCGCAAGAGACCCAGTACTTC
CASIRAQETQYF
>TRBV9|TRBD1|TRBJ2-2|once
TGTGCCAGCAGCGCGCAAGACAGGGTGAACACCGGGGAGCTGTTTTTT
CASSAQDRVNTGELFF
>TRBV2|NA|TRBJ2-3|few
TGTGCCAGCAGTGCTACGGGATGGAGCACAGATACGCAGTATTTT
CASSATGWSTDTQYF
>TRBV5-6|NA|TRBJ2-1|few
TGTGCCAGCAGCTTGGGCCGCTTTAAGAGCTCCTACAATGAGCAGTTCTTC
CASSLGRFKSSYNEQFF
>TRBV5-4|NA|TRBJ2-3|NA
TGTGCCAGCAGCTTGGGACAGAGCACAGATACGCAGTATTTT
CASSLGQSTDTQYF
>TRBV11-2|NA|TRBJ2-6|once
TGTGCCAGCAGCTTCAGGGATGGGATCTCTGGGGCCAACGTCCTGACTTTC
CASSFRDGISGANVLTF
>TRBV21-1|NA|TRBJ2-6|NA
TGTGCCACCCGTAGGGTGACTGGGGCCAACGTCCTGACTTTC
CATRRVTGANVLTF
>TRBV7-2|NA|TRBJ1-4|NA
TGTGCCAGCAGCGCTACCAGGGCTGGGGAGGAAAAACTGTTTTTT
CASSATRAGEEKLFF
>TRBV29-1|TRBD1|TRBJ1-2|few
TGCAGCGTTTATACAGGGGAGGATGGCTACACCTTC
CSVYTGEDGYTF
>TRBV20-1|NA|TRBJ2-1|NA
TGCAGTGTGGGTAGGGAAAATGAGCAGTTCTTC
CSVGRENEQFF
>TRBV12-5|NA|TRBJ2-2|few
TGTGCTAGTGGTCCAGGGGACACCGGGGAGCTGTTTTTT
CASGPGDTGELFF
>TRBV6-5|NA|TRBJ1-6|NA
TGTGCCAGCAGTTACAGGGTCAACCCTCGACACCTCCACTTT
CASSYRVNPRHLHF
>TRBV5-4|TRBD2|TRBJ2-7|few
TGTGCCAGCAGCGAAATACTAGCGGAGGGCTCCTACGAGCAGTACTTC
CASSEILAEGSYEQYF
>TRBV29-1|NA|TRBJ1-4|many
TGCAGCGTTGTAAATTCTGATGAAAAACTGTTTTTT
CSVVNSDEKLFF
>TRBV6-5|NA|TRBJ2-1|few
TGTGCCAGCAGCCGGAGACTAGACAATGAGCAGTTCTTC
CASSRRLDNEQFF
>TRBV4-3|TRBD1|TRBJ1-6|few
TGCGCCAGCAGCCAAGATCCCCATGGGACAGGGATTAATTCACCCCTCCACTTT
CASSQDPHGTGINSPLHF
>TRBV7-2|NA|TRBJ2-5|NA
TGTGCCAGCAGCTTAGGGGTCGTGGAGACCCAGTACTTC
CASSLGVVETQYF
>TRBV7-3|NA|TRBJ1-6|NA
TGTGCCAGCAGCATAACTTGGGATTCACCCCTCCACTTT
CASSITWDSPLHF
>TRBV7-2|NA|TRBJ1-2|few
TGTGCCAGCAGCTTACAGGACCGAGGGCCCGGTGGCTACACCTTC
CASSLQDRGPGGYTF
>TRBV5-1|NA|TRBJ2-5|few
TGCGCCAGCAGCCATGGGACCTTCCAAGAGACCCAGTACTTC
CASSHGTFQETQYF
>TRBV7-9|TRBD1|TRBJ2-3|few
TGTGCCAGCAGCTTTCCAGGGGGCCCAGATACGCAGTATTTT
CASSFPGGPDTQYF
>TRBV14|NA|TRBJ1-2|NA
TGTGCCAGCAGCCAAGAAATTGGGACTGGAAGACCCTATGGCTACACCTTC
CASSQEIGTGRPYGYTF